The clone carrying this T cell receptor (beta chain) was observed a handful of times. This CDR3 has 13 amino acids. The V end was cut by 4 bases, the J end by 8 bases, with 15 bases between. Germline lookup yields CDR1 SGDLS and CDR2 YYNGEE. These data belong to a study of blood T cell repertoires in COVID-19. Clones were sequenced by immunoSEQ multiplex PCR, and TCRdb holds only the in-frame ones, with some missing. Found here are over 200,000 clones, about 83% of them singletons; the top ten hold approximately 8%. Sequenced material: peripheral blood. The gene calls are TRBV9 and TRBJ1-2, with D perhaps matching TRBD1 (6 bases). This clonotype was sampled from a woman between 50 and 59 years old with active or convalescent COVID-19. CDR3 sequence reads: CASSPVTGNGYTF. The CDR3, as DNA: TGTGCCAGCAGCCCAGTCACAGGGAACGGCTACACCTTC.